This T cell receptor (beta chain) comes out of a study of siplizumab effects on memory and regulatory T cells. Trimming cost V 3 bases and J 4 bases, with 13 bases left between them. Germline lookup yields CDR1 LNHDA and CDR2 SQIVND (reference sequence). CDR3 length: 15 residues. Here immunoSEQ multiplex PCR was the method, and the copy in TCRdb shows in-frame clones only, minus some. The sample holds tens of thousands of clones, roughly 93% seen once. The receptor comes from a human donor in good health. The chain joins TRBV19 to TRBJ2-1; D might be TRBD1 or TRBD2, each matching 6 bases. Sequencing input: CD8+ T cells sorted from blood. This CDR3 reads CASSIPGGVYNEQFF. DNA for the CDR3: TGTGCCAGTAGTATCCCCGGGGGCGTATACAATGAGCAGTTCTTC.